Listed below are T cell receptor beta chains from one sample, sequenced in a study of identical twins. TCRdb analysed the 5' RACE reads with MiXCR anew, one entry per CDR3 protein. The sample gives a few hundred thousand distinct CDR3 sequences, roughly 9% of which show up once; approximately 9.3% is in the top ten. Sequencing input: naive T cells sorted from blood. The receptor set was obtained from a woman aged 45 to 65 in good health. Both conserved end residues are part of each CDR3. A D gene is named only where the DNA matches it firmly. The listing skips clone size in some rows; elsewhere it reads once, few, many or a size class.

V,J,size,D,CDR3,DNA
TRBV11-3,TRBJ2-1,many,.,CASNLASRLDYNEQFF,TGTGCCAGCAATCTCGCGTCCCGGTTAGATTACAATGAGCAGTTCTTC
TRBV12-3/TRBV12-4,TRBJ2-3,.,TRBD2,CASSFWAGADTQYF,TGTGCCAGCAGTTTTTGGGCGGGAGCAGATACGCAGTATTTT
TRBV7-8,TRBJ2-1,.,TRBD2,CASRQSRAGRTGGNNEQFF,TGTGCCAGCAGGCAAAGCCGGGCGGGAAGAACCGGGGGGAACAATGAGCAGTTCTTC
TRBV5-1,TRBJ2-7,few,TRBD2,CASSWGLAGYEQYF,TGCGCCAGCAGCTGGGGACTAGCGGGATACGAGCAGTACTTC
TRBV7-9,TRBJ2-5,few,TRBD1,CASSRVVGQGAQETQYF,TGTGCCAGCAGCAGAGTGGTGGGACAGGGGGCCCAAGAGACCCAGTACTTC
TRBV7-9,TRBJ2-1,.,.,CASIPQDSYNEQFF,TGTGCCAGCATCCCCCAGGATTCCTACAATGAGCAGTTCTTC
TRBV4-1,TRBJ2-5,few,.,CASSPLFARGQETQYF,TGCGCCAGCAGCCCTCTGTTTGCCCGGGGGCAAGAGACCCAGTACTTC
TRBV11-2,TRBJ2-1,.,.,CASSLERSNNEQFF,TGTGCCAGCAGCTTAGAGAGATCAAACAATGAGCAGTTCTTC
TRBV9,TRBJ2-3,many,.,CASSVRTSLPDTQYF,TGTGCCAGCAGCGTCCGTACTAGCCTACCGGATACGCAGTATTTT
TRBV5-1,TRBJ2-1,few,TRBD2,CASSLLAGVEYEQFF,TGCGCCAGCAGCTTGCTAGCGGGAGTGGAATATGAGCAGTTCTTC
TRBV11-3,TRBJ2-3,many,.,CASSLSFSEGKTDTQYF,TGTGCCAGCAGCTTATCCTTCTCAGAGGGGAAAACAGATACGCAGTATTTT
TRBV28,TRBJ2-1,.,.,CASSLTRDEQFF,TGTGCCAGCAGTCTCACCCGGGATGAGCAGTTCTTC
TRBV7-9,TRBJ1-6,few,.,CASQGYNSPLHF,TGTGCCAGCCAAGGATATAATTCACCCCTCCACTTT
TRBV12-3/TRBV12-4,TRBJ1-1,many,.,CASSRTDEAFF,TGTGCCAGCAGCCGGACCGATGAAGCTTTCTTT
TRBV20-1,TRBJ2-7,.,.,CSAKRPSYEQYF,TGCAGTGCCAAGAGGCCGAGCTACGAGCAGTACTTC
TRBV12-3/TRBV12-4,TRBJ2-7,few,TRBD1,CASTMRQGIDEQYF,TGTGCCAGCACCATGAGACAGGGGATTGACGAGCAGTACTTC
TRBV27,TRBJ2-3,many,.,CASASLGAQYF,TGTGCCAGCGCCTCCCTCGGTGCGCAGTATTTT